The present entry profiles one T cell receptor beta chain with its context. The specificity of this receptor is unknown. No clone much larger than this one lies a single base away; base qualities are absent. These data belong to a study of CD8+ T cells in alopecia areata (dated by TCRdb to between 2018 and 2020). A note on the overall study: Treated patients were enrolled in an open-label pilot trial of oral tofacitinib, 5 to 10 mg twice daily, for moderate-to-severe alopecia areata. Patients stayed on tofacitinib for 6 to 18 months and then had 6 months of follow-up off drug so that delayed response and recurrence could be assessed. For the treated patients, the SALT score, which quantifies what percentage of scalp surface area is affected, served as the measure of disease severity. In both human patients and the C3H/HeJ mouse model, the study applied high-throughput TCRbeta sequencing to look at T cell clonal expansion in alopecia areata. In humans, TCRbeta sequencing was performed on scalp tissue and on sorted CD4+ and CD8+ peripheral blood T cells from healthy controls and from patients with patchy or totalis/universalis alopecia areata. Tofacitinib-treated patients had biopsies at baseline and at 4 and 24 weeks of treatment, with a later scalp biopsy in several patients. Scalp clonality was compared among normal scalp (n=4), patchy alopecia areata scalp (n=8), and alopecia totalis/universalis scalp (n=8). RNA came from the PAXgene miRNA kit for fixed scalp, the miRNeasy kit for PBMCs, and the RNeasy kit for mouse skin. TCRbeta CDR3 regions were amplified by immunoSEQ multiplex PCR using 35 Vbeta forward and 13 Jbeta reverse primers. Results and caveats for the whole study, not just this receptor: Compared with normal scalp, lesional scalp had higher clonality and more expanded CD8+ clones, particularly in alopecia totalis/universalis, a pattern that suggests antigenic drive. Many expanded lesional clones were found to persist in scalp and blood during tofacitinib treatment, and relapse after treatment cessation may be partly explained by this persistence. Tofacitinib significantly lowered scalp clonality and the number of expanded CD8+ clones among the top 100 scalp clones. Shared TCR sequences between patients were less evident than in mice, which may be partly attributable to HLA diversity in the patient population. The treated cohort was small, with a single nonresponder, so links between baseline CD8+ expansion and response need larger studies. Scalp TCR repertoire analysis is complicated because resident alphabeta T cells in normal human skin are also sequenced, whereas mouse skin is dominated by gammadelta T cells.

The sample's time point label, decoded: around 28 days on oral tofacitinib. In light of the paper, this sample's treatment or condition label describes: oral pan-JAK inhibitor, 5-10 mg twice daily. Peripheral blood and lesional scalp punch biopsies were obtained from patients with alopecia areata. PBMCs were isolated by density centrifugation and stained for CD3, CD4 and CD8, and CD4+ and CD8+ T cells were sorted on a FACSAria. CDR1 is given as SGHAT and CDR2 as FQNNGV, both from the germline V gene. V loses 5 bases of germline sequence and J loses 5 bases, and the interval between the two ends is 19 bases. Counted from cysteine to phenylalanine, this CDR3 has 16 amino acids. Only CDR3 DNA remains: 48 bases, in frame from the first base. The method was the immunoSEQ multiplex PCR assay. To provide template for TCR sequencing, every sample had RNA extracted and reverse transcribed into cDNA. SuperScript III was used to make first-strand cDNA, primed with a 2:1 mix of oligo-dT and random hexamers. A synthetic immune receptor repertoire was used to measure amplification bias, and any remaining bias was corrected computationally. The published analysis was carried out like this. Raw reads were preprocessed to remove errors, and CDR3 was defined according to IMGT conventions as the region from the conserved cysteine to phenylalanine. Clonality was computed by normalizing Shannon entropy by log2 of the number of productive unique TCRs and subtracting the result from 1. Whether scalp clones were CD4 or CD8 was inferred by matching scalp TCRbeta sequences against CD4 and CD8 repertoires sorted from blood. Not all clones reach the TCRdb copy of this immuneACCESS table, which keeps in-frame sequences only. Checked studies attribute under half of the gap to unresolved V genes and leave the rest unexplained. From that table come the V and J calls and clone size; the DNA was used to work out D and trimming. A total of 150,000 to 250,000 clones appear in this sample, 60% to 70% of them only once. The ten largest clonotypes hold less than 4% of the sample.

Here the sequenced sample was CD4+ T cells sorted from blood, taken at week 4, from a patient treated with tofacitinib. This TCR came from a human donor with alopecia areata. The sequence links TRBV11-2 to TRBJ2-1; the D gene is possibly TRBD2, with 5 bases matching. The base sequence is TGTGCCAGCAGCCAACTCGGCGGGCGGTGGGACAATGAGCAGTTCTTC. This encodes CASSQLGGRWDNEQFF.